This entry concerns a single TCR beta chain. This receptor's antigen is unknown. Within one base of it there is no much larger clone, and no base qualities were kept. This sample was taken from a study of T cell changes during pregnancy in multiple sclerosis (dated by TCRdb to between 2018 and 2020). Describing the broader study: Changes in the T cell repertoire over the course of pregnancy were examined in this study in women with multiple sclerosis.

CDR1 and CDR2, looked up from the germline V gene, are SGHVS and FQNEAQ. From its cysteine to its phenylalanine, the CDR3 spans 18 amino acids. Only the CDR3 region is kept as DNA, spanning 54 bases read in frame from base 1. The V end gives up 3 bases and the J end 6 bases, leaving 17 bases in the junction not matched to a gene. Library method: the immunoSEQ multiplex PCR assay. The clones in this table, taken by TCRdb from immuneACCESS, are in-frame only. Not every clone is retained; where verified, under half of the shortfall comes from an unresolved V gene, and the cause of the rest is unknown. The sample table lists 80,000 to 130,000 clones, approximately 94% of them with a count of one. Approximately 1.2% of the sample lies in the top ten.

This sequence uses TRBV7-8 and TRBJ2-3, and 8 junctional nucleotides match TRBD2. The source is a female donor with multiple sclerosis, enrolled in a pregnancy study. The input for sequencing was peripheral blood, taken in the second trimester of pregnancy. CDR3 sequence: CASSFVVPGRGALDTQYF. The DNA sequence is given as TGTGCCAGCAGCTTTGTCGTCCCAGGGCGGGGGGCCTTGGATACGCAGTATTTT.